A selection of T cell receptor beta chains follows, all from one sample in a study of shared clonotypes between healthy human individuals. The assay was immunoSEQ multiplex PCR, and TCRdb's table has in-frame clones only and misses some. The sample holds roughly 700,000 clones; 74% are singletons and the top ten take over 1.5%. Specimen: memory CD4+ T cells sorted from blood. The receptors originated from a woman in her 30s in good health. Each CDR3 is given with its conserved first and last residue. The order of the fields is V gene, D gene, clone size, J gene, CDR3 protein, CDR3 DNA. The D gene is left open where the match is weak. Size values are once, few and many counts, or a class for expanded clones, and some rows have none.

v_gene: TRBV28; d_gene: .; abundance: .; j_gene: TRBJ1-5; CDR3aa: CASSLTGARNQPQHF; CDR3nt: TGTGCCAGCAGTTTAACGGGGGCGAGGAATCAGCCCCAGCATTTT
v_gene: TRBV19; d_gene: .; abundance: .; j_gene: TRBJ2-7; CDR3aa: CASSSPVIWGVYEQYF; CDR3nt: TGTGCCAGTAGTTCTCCTGTGATTTGGGGTGTCTACGAGCAGTACTTC
v_gene: TRBV6-4; d_gene: .; abundance: .; j_gene: TRBJ1-5; CDR3aa: CASRGKGGNSNQPQHF; CDR3nt: TGTGCCAGCAGGGGAAAGGGAGGGAATAGCAATCAGCCCCAGCATTTT
v_gene: TRBV19; d_gene: TRBD1; abundance: .; j_gene: TRBJ1-5; CDR3aa: CATADRGQYHQPQHF; CDR3nt: TGTGCCACCGCTGATCGGGGACAGTATCATCAGCCCCAGCATTTT
v_gene: TRBV7-3; d_gene: .; abundance: .; j_gene: TRBJ1-2; CDR3aa: CASSLFGGPDYGYTF; CDR3nt: TGTGCCAGCAGCTTATTCGGGGGGCCAGACTATGGCTACACCTTC
v_gene: TRBV6-1; d_gene: .; abundance: few; j_gene: TRBJ2-7; CDR3aa: CASHREGQSSYEQYF; CDR3nt: TGTGCCAGCCATCGCGAAGGACAGAGCTCCTACGAGCAGTACTTC
v_gene: TRBV28; d_gene: .; abundance: .; j_gene: TRBJ1-5; CDR3aa: CASMGSGPQPQHF; CDR3nt: TGTGCCAGTATGGGGTCAGGTCCTCAGCCCCAGCATTTT
v_gene: TRBV29-1; d_gene: .; abundance: few; j_gene: TRBJ1-1; CDR3aa: CSVEREPGTEAFF; CDR3nt: TGCAGCGTTGAAAGGGAGCCGGGGACTGAAGCTTTCTTT
v_gene: TRBV5-1; d_gene: .; abundance: .; j_gene: TRBJ1-5; CDR3aa: CASSWNSNQPQHF; CDR3nt: TGCGCCAGCAGCTGGAATAGCAATCAGCCCCAGCATTTT
v_gene: TRBV19; d_gene: TRBD2; abundance: .; j_gene: TRBJ2-2; CDR3aa: CAAGRTSLPGELFF; CDR3nt: TGTGCCGCAGGAAGGACTAGCCTCCCCGGGGAGCTGTTTTTT
v_gene: TRBV7-5; d_gene: .; abundance: .; j_gene: TRBJ2-5; CDR3aa: CVRSWTSGKQTQYF; CDR3nt: TGTGTCAGAAGCTGGACTAGCGGGAAACAGACCCAGTACTTC
v_gene: TRBV9; d_gene: TRBD1; abundance: many; j_gene: TRBJ2-5; CDR3aa: CASSVGQGWETQYF; CDR3nt: TGTGCCAGCAGCGTAGGACAGGGATGGGAGACCCAGTACTTC
v_gene: TRBV6-1; d_gene: .; abundance: many; j_gene: TRBJ1-4; CDR3aa: CASSVVGGEWAQNEKLFF; CDR3nt: TGTGCCAGCAGTGTCGTTGGGGGCGAGTGGGCCCAAAATGAAAAACTGTTTTTT
v_gene: TRBV6-5; d_gene: .; abundance: few; j_gene: TRBJ2-2; CDR3aa: CASSPRWNTGELFF; CDR3nt: TGTGCCAGCAGTCCGCGCTGGAACACCGGGGAGCTGTTTTTT
v_gene: TRBV30; d_gene: .; abundance: .; j_gene: TRBJ1-1; CDR3aa: CAWSAQGTEAFF; CDR3nt: TGTGCCTGGAGTGCCCAGGGTACTGAAGCTTTCTTT
v_gene: TRBV18; d_gene: .; abundance: .; j_gene: TRBJ2-5; CDR3aa: CASSGTEETQYF; CDR3nt: TGTGCCAGCTCCGGGACTGAAGAGACCCAGTACTTC
v_gene: TRBV19; d_gene: .; abundance: few; j_gene: TRBJ2-2; CDR3aa: CASSFGNTGELFF; CDR3nt: TGTGCCAGTAGTTTCGGGAACACCGGGGAGCTGTTTTTT
v_gene: TRBV5-1; d_gene: TRBD1; abundance: .; j_gene: TRBJ2-2; CDR3aa: CASSLALDRVGGELFF; CDR3nt: TGCGCCAGCAGCTTGGCGCTTGACAGGGTCGGCGGGGAGCTGTTTTTT
v_gene: TRBV28; d_gene: TRBD1; abundance: few; j_gene: TRBJ1-3; CDR3aa: CASRTTGGRGNTIYF; CDR3nt: TGTGCCAGCAGAACTACAGGGGGCAGGGGAAACACCATATATTTT
v_gene: TRBV6-5; d_gene: .; abundance: .; j_gene: TRBJ1-2; CDR3aa: CASSYSGRVYYGYTF; CDR3nt: TGTGCCAGCAGTTACTCGGGGAGGGTATACTATGGCTACACCTTC
v_gene: TRBV7-2; d_gene: .; abundance: .; j_gene: TRBJ1-2; CDR3aa: CASSLDGSPYGYTF; CDR3nt: TGTGCCAGCAGCTTAGACGGGAGCCCCTATGGCTACACCTTC
v_gene: TRBV27; d_gene: TRBD1; abundance: .; j_gene: TRBJ2-1; CDR3aa: CASSSKGGTGFYEQFF; CDR3nt: TGTGCCAGCAGTAGTAAGGGCGGGACAGGGTTTTATGAGCAGTTCTTC
v_gene: TRBV28; d_gene: .; abundance: few; j_gene: TRBJ1-1; CDR3aa: CASTLIRSTEAFF; CDR3nt: TGTGCCAGCACGCTTATCCGAAGCACTGAAGCTTTCTTT
v_gene: TRBV28; d_gene: TRBD1; abundance: .; j_gene: TRBJ2-6; CDR3aa: CASKGGPGANVLTF; CDR3nt: TGTGCCAGCAAAGGGGGCCCTGGGGCCAACGTCCTGACTTTC
v_gene: TRBV5-1; d_gene: TRBD2; abundance: few; j_gene: TRBJ2-1; CDR3aa: CASSLVSSGSSYNEQFF; CDR3nt: TGCGCCAGCAGCTTGGTGTCTAGCGGGAGCTCCTACAATGAGCAGTTCTTC
v_gene: TRBV5-1; d_gene: .; abundance: .; j_gene: TRBJ1-4; CDR3aa: CASSANLGNEKLFF; CDR3nt: TGCGCCAGCAGCGCGAACCTGGGGAATGAAAAACTGTTTTTT
v_gene: TRBV28; d_gene: .; abundance: .; j_gene: TRBJ2-5; CDR3aa: CASSQSQGLVETQYF; CDR3nt: TGTGCCAGCAGCCAGAGTCAGGGGTTGGTTGAGACCCAGTACTTC
v_gene: TRBV5-1; d_gene: TRBD1; abundance: once; j_gene: TRBJ1-4; CDR3aa: CASSEQGQGAEKLFF; CDR3nt: TGCGCCAGCAGCGAGCAGGGACAGGGAGCAGAAAAACTGTTTTTT
v_gene: TRBV5-1; d_gene: .; abundance: .; j_gene: TRBJ2-3; CDR3aa: CASSLLASTDTQYF; CDR3nt: TGCGCCAGCAGCTTGCTAGCAAGCACAGATACGCAGTATTTT
v_gene: TRBV5-4; d_gene: .; abundance: .; j_gene: TRBJ1-5; CDR3aa: CASSGWVQTVKSNQPQHF; CDR3nt: TGTGCCAGCAGCGGGTGGGTCCAGACGGTTAAGAGCAATCAGCCCCAGCATTTT